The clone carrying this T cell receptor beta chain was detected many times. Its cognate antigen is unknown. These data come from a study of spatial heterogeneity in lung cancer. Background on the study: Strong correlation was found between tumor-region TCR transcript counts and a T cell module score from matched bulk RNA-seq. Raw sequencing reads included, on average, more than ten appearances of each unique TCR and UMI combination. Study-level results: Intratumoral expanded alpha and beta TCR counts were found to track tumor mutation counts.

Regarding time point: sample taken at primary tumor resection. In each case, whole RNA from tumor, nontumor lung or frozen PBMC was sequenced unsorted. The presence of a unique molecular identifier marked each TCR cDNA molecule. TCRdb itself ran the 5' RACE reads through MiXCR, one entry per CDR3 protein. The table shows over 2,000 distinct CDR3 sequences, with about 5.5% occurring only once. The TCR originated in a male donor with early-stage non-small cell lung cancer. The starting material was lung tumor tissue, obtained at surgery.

The CDR3 loop reads CASSYSIVQPQHF. CDR3 coding DNA: TGTGCCAGCAGTTACTCGATAGTCCAGCCCCAGCATTTT. The chain carries TRBV6-5 and TRBJ1-5, with no clear D. CDR1 MNHEY and CDR2 SVGAGI come from the germline V gene. The CDR3 is 13 residues long. Trimming removed 0 bases at V and 7 bases at J, with 7 bases between.